These 19 T cell receptor beta chains were sequenced from one sample in a study of OX40 agonist ivuxolimab in advanced cancers. TCRdb keeps only in-frame clones here, not all; method: immunoSEQ multiplex PCR. Seen here are tens of thousands of clones, over 75% observed once, and the top ten hold around 0.7%. The specimen was CD4+ or CD8+ T cells sorted from blood, collected in a trial of the OX40 agonist ivuxolimab. All receptors come from an adult with an advanced solid tumor such as melanoma, head and neck, liver or kidney cancer.

This rearrangement joins TRBV19 to TRBJ2-2; D not certain. Trimming removed 7 bases from V and 0 bases from J, with 9 bases in between. The CDR3 is 14 amino acids. Per the germline V gene, CDR1 is LNHDA and CDR2 is SQIVND (reference sequence). The DNA of the CDR3 is TGTGCCAGTACCGAACCCTCGAACACCGGGGAGCTGTTTTTT. Translated, it gives CASTEPSNTGELFF. Looking up the rest from reference TRBV19 and TRBJ2-2 gives the full variable domain: DGGITQSPKYLFRKEGQNVTLSCEQNLNHDAMYWYRQDPGQGLRLIYYSQIVNDFQKGDIAEGYSVSREKKESFPLTVTSAQKNPTAFYLCASTEPSNTGELFFGEGSRLTVL.

The chain is built from TRBV6-1 and TRBJ2-7; perhaps TRBD1 as D (5 bases). The germline V gene encodes CDR1 MNHNS and CDR2 SASEGT. The V end was cut by 7 bases, the J end by 3 bases, with 7 bases between. The CDR3 runs 11 residues. The CDR3 is CASKGLYEQYF. DNA for the CDR3: TGTGCCAGCAAGGGGCTCTACGAGCAGTACTTC.

The chain recombines TRBV7-9 with TRBJ1-1; D is undetermined. There are 13 residues in the CDR3. Deletions cut 5 bases from V and 7 bases from J, with 14 bases between. Germline CDR1 reads SEHNR; CDR2 reads FQNEAQ (reference sequence). CDR3 in amino acids: CASSPSGVNEAFF. The CDR3 bases are TGTGCCAGCAGCCCTTCGGGCGTTAATGAAGCTTTCTTT. Complete variable domain (other parts from reference TRBV7-9 and TRBJ1-1): DTGVSQNPRHKITKRGQNVTFRCDPISEHNRLYWYRQTLGQGPEFLTYFQNEAQLEKSRLLSDRFSAERPKGSFSTLEIQRTEQGDSAMYLCASSPSGVNEAFFGQGTRLTVV.

This clone was seen only a few times. The chain is built from TRBV15 and TRBJ1-5; TRBD1 matches at 9 bases. The CDR3 runs 16 residues. CDR1 and CDR2 from the germline V gene are LNHNV and YYDKDF (reference sequence). J lost 4 bases, V lost 3 bases, and 7 bases had no gene match. CDR3: CATSRDDRGGNQPQHF. In nucleotides, the CDR3 is TGTGCCACCAGCAGGGACGACAGGGGGGGGAATCAGCCCCAGCATTTT. The whole variable domain, remainder taken from reference TRBV15 and TRBJ1-5, is DAMVIQNPRYQVTQFGKPVTLSCSQTLNHNVMYWYQQKSSQAPKLLFHYYDKDFNNEADTPDNFQSRRPNTSFCFLDIRSPGLGDTAMYLCATSRDDRGGNQPQHFGDGTRLSIL.

The rearrangement joins TRBV5-4 to TRBJ1-2, with 7 bases lining up with TRBD1. CDR3 length equals 14 residues. Germline V gene sequence: CDR1 SGHNT, CDR2 YYREEE (reference sequence). V dropped 2 bases and J dropped 2; count of bases not matched to a gene: 3. The CDR3 DNA reads as TGTGCCAGCAGCTTTCGAGGGGGCAACTATGGCTACACCTTC. Its protein is CASSFRGGNYGYTF.

The chain couples TRBV29-1 to TRBJ1-5, with D maybe TRBD1 (5 bases). This CDR3 is 16 amino acids long. V gave up 4 bases and J gave up 2 bases, with 18 bases separating them. CDR1 SQVTM and CDR2 ANQGSEA come from the germline V gene. CDR3 amino acids: CSVVFSVQGGNQPQHF. CDR3 nucleotide sequence: TGCAGCGTTGTGTTTTCTGTGCAGGGCGGCAATCAGCCCCAGCATTTT.

Only a few counts were recorded for this clone. The chain has TRBV6-1 and TRBJ2-4, with no clear D. Deletions cut 1 base from V and 0 bases from J, with 7 bases between. The germline CDR1 and CDR2 sequences are MNHNS and SASEGT. The CDR3 consists of 15 residues. The CDR3 nucleotides are TGTGCCAGCAGTGAAGGAGTGTTAGCCAAAAACATTCAGTACTTC. Translated: CASSEGVLAKNIQYF.

V gene TRBV27 combines with J gene TRBJ1-5; TRBD1 matches at 7 bases. The germline V gene encodes CDR1 MNHEY and CDR2 SMNVEV (reference sequence). The trim removed 5 bases at V and 1 base at J, leaving 5 bases unmatched. The CDR3 is made up of 15 amino acids. DNA of the CDR3: TGTGCCAGCAGTAAGACAGGGACGAGCAATCAGCCCCAGCATTTT. This translates into CASSKTGTSNQPQHF.

The chain employs TRBV6-5 and TRBJ2-5, with D perhaps matching TRBD1 (6 bases). The DNA end favors TRBJ2-7, so the J call may be wrong. The CDR3 covers 14 residues. Germline CDR1 MNHEY, CDR2 SVGAGI. CDR3 sequence reads: CASSNPAGVNEQYF. The CDR3 nucleotides are TGTGCCAGCAGTAACCCGGCAGGGGTGAACGAGCAGTACTTC.

This clone was recorded a few times. This chain uses TRBV6-5 with TRBJ1-2; perhaps TRBD1 as D (5 bases). The CDR3 spans 13 residues. The germline V gene has CDR1 MNHEY and CDR2 SVGAGI. Deletions cut 6 bases from V and 7 bases from J, with 15 bases between. As DNA, the CDR3 is TGTGCCAGCAGCAATCAGGGAATATCTGGCTACACCTTC. This sequence encodes CASSNQGISGYTF.

This rearrangement joins TRBV14 to TRBJ2-3; D ambiguous. CDR1 is SGHDN, CDR2 FVKESK, per germline. The CDR3 is 15 amino acids. The V end was cut by 2 bases, the J end by 0 bases, with 9 bases between. CDR3: CASSQLQTSTDTQYF. CDR3 DNA sequence: TGTGCCAGCAGCCAACTACAGACTAGCACAGATACGCAGTATTTT.

A note on this clone: This may be a read error: a much more frequent sequence differs by one nucleotide. The genes are TRBV12-5 and TRBJ1-2; D may be TRBD1 (5 bases). From germline, CDR1 is LGHNT and CDR2 FRNRAP. The V and J ends lost 2 bases and 7 bases respectively, with 14 bases between them. The CDR3 runs 14 residues. CDR3 residues: CASGLPPGTGGYTF. The CDR3 region has the DNA TGTGCTAGTGGTTTGCCACCGGGGACTGGTGGCTACACCTTC.

This chain connects TRBV5-6 to TRBJ2-1, with D unresolved. CDR3 length: 14 residues. Trimming removed 4 bases from V and 0 bases from J, with 8 bases in between. CDR1 and CDR2 (germline): SGHDT, YYEEEE. CDR3 bases: TGTGCCAGCAGCCGGCGCAGCTCCTACAATGAGCAGTTCTTC. As protein: CASSRRSSYNEQFF.

This sequence joins TRBV10-3 and TRBJ2-1; the D is unclear. V was clipped by 3 bases and J by 10 bases, with 7 bases between them. This CDR3 region has 11 residues. Germline V gene lookup returns CDR1 ENHRY and CDR2 SYGVKD. CDR3 amino acids: CAISEDTEQFF. The DNA of the CDR3 is TGTGCCATCAGTGAAGACACCGAGCAGTTCTTC.

J is TRBJ2-7 and V is TRBV2; D gene uncertain. The length of the CDR3 is 10 residues. V shed 7 bases and J shed 5 bases, with 6 bases lying between them. Germline V lookup: CDR1 SNHLY, CDR2 FYNNEI. The CDR3 loop reads CASIRNEQYF. CDR3 DNA: TGTGCCAGCATCCGGAACGAGCAGTACTTC. Full variable domain (outside the CDR3, taken from reference TRBV2 and TRBJ2-7): EPEVTQTPSHQVTQMGQEVILRCVPISNHLYFYWYRQILGQKVEFLVSFYNNEISEKSEIFDDQFSVERPDGSNFTLKIRSTKLEDSAMYFCASIRNEQYFGPGTRLTVT.

The V gene is TRBV2, the J gene TRBJ1-4, with a weak D call TRBD1 (5 bases). Germline assignment: CDR1 SNHLY and CDR2 FYNNEI. CDR3 length equals 16 residues. Trimming took off 4 bases at V and 7 bases at J, with 19 bases between the two ends. The CDR3 region is CASSGLGVGESEKLFF. Written as DNA, the CDR3 is TGTGCCAGCAGTGGGTTGGGGGTCGGGGAGTCTGAAAAACTGTTTTTT.

The sample holds one count of this clone. The rearrangement links TRBV4-2 to TRBJ1-2; a possible D gene is TRBD1 (5 bases). V shed 0 bases and J shed 5 bases, with 19 bases lying between them. The CDR3 runs to 17 residues. Germline CDR1 LGHNA, CDR2 YNFKEQ. CDR3 coding DNA: TGTGCCAGCAGCCAAGACGGAGGGGACGGGGGGAGATATGGCTACACCTTC. This sequence encodes CASSQDGGDGGRYGYTF.

The J gene is TRBJ2-7, the V gene TRBV12-5, with D perhaps being TRBD1 or TRBD2 (5 bases each). CDR3 length: 16 amino acids. The V and J ends lost 0 bases and 4 bases respectively, with 16 bases between them. Per the germline V gene, CDR1 is LGHNT and CDR2 is FRNRAP. The CDR3 DNA sequence: TGTGCTAGTGGTTTGGTACTGGGGGAAATCGGTTACGAGCAGTACTTC. Amino acids: CASGLVLGEIGYEQYF.

The genes are TRBV7-8 and TRBJ2-3; TRBD2 matches at 7 bases. The germline V gene has CDR1 SGHVS and CDR2 FQNEAQ. This CDR3 has 16 amino acids. With 1 base clipped from V and 5 bases from J, the junction kept 9 bases outside the gene matches. This CDR3 reads CASSLGGLRGLDTQYF. The CDR3 DNA reads as TGTGCCAGCAGCTTAGGGGGTCTGCGGGGGTTAGATACGCAGTATTTT.